This T cell receptor beta chain was captured by sequencing in a study of long-term antiretroviral therapy in people with HIV. Version v3.0 of the immunoSEQ assay ran at survey level. Repertoires were generated with immunoSEQ multiplex PCR, while TCRdb's copy carries only in-frame clones and drops some. The data contain 35,000 or so clones, approximately 85% of them seen just once; the ten biggest clones take up about 10%. There are a few counts of this clone. V dropped 5 bases and J dropped 2; count of bases not matched to a gene: 9. This CDR3 spans 16 amino acids. In germline, CDR1 is MNHEY, CDR2 SMNVEV (reference sequence).

The V gene is TRBV27, the J gene TRBJ1-5, with 7 bases fitting TRBD1. This clonotype originated in a young man with HIV. Specimen: unsorted PBMCs, collected 2.2 years after starting antiretroviral therapy. This chain's CDR3 is CASSRGYGTGNQPQHF. CDR3 coding DNA: TGTGCCAGCAGTCGCGGATATGGGACAGGCAATCAGCCCCAGCATTTT.